The clone carrying this T cell receptor (beta chain) counts as medium-sized. These data belong to a study of T cell repertoires in aging, cancer and after chemotherapy. Rearranged V-D-J TRB sequences were amplified with a mixed TRB-A/B primer pool. MiXCR, applied by TCRdb to the multiplex PCR reads, yields one record per CDR3 protein. Of about 6,700 distinct CDR3 sequences in the sample, 20% to 25% were seen once. The template was genomic DNA from peripheral blood, not RNA. V was shortened by 5 bases and J by 4 bases, with 24 bases between the two germline ends. This CDR3 has 18 residues. Germline V lookup: CDR1 LNHDA, CDR2 SQIVND (reference sequence).

The chain joins TRBV19 to TRBJ1-5; maybe TRBD1 (5 bases). The receptor comes from a human donor with a blood cancer. Sequencing input: blood. CDR3 loop: CASSPERTSVLNNQPQHF. CDR3 bases: TGTGCCAGTAGTCCAGAGCGGACATCAGTCCTCAATAATCAGCCCCAGCATTTT.